This T cell receptor beta chain was captured by sequencing in a study of cytomegalovirus exposure and HLA in healthy donors. Overall study: It was reported in a later analysis that the same platform had been used for the roughly 130 validation repertoires as for the 550 to 700 first-cohort repertoires. Regarding the study as a whole: In a later analysis, first-cohort TCR clusters were found to tend to co-occur in the 100 to 150 validation repertoires.

Regarding this clone: Its antigen is not identified.

Donors were drawn from the approximately 120-subject validation cohort, separate from the approximately 620-subject first cohort. Clones were read by immunoSEQ multiplex PCR, and TCRdb kept only the in-frame ones, dropping some. The sample includes 90,000 to 150,000 clones, 88% of them seen just once. This receptor was taken from a young woman in good health and CMV-seropositive. The specimen was PBMCs.

CDR3 in DNA: TGCGCCAGCAGCTTGATACAGGCGACCGGGGAGCTGTTTTTT. Amino acid sequence: CASSLIQATGELFF. The chain recombines TRBV5-1 with TRBJ2-2; the D gene is possibly TRBD1 (5 bases). Germline V lookup: CDR1 SGHRS, CDR2 YFSETQ. This CDR3 has 14 residues. Trimming left V 1 base short and J 5 bases short, with 9 bases between.